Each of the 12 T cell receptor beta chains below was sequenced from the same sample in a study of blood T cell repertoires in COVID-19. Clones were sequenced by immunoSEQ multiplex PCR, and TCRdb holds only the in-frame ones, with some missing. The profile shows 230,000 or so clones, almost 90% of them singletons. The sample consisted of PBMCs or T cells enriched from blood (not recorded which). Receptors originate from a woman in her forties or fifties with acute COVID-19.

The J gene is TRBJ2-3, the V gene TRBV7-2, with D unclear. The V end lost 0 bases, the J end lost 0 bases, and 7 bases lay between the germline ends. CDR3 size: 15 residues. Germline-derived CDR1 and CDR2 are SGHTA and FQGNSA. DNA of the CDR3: TGTGCCAGCAGCTTAGCGGCCCTGAGCACAGATACGCAGTATTTT. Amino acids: CASSLAALSTDTQYF.

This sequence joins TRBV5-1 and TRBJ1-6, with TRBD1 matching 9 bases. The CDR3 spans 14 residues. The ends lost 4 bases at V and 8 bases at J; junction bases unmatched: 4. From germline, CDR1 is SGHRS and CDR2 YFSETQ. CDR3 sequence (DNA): TGCGCCAGCAGCCGGGACAGGGACCATTCACCCCTCCACTTT. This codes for CASSRDRDHSPLHF.

CDR3 amino acids: CATSPRTGYYEQYF. The CDR3 nucleotides read TGTGCCACCAGCCCCCGGACAGGTTACTACGAGCAGTACTTC. The chain recombines TRBV15 with TRBJ2-7; 7 nucleotides agree with TRBD1. V lost 5 bases, J lost 3 bases, and 7 bases stayed unmatched. This CDR3 is built from 14 residues. Germline V CDR1 and CDR2: LNHNV, YYDKDF (reference sequence).

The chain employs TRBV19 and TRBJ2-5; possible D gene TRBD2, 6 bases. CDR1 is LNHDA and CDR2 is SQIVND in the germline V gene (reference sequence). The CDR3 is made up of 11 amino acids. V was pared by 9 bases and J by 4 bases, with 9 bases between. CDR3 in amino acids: CASRRGETQYF. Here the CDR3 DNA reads TGTGCCAGCAGGAGGGGAGAGACCCAGTACTTC.

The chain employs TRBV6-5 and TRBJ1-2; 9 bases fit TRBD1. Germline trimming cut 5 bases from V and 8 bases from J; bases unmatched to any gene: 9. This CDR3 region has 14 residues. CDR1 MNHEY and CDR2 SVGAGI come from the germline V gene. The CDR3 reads CASSLPGQGRGYTF. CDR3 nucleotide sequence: TGTGCCAGCAGTCTACCGGGACAGGGCCGGGGCTACACCTTC.

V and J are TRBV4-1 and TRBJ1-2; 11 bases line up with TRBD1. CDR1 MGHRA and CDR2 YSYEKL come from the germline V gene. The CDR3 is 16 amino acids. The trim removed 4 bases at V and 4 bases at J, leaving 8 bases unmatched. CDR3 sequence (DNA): TGCGCCAGCAGCCGAGATTCTGGGACAGGGGGCTATGGCTACACCTTC. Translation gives CASSRDSGTGGYGYTF.

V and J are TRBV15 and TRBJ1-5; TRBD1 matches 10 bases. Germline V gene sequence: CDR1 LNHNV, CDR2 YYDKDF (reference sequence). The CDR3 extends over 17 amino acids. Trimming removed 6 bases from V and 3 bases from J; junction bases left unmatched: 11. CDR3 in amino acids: CATRKGGTGAINQPQHF. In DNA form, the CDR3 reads TGTGCCACCAGAAAAGGGGGGACAGGGGCGATCAATCAGCCCCAGCATTTT.

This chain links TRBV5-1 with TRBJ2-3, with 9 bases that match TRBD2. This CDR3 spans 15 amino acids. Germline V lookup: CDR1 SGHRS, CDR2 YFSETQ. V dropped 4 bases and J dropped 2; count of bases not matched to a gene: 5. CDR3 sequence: CASSPLAGNTDTQYF. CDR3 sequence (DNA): TGCGCCAGCAGCCCGCTAGCGGGAAACACAGATACGCAGTATTTT. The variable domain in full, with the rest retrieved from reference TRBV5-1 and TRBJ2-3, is KAGVTQTPRYLIKTRGQQVTLSCSPISGHRSVSWYQQTPGQGLQFLFEYFSETQRNKGNFPGRFSGRQFSNSRSEMNVSTLELGDSALYLCASSPLAGNTDTQYFGPGTRLTVL.

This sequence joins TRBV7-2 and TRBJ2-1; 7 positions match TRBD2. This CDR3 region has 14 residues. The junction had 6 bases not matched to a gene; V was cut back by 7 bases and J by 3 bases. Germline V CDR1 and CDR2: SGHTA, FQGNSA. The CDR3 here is CASTETSSYNEQFF. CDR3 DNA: TGTGCCAGCACCGAGACTAGCAGCTACAATGAGCAGTTCTTC.

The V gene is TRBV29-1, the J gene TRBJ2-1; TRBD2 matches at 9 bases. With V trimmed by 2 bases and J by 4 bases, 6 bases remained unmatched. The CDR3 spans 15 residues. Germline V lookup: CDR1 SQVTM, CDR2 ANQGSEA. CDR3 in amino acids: CSVEPSGVGYNEQFF. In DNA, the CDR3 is TGCAGCGTTGAACCTAGCGGGGTAGGTTACAATGAGCAGTTCTTC.

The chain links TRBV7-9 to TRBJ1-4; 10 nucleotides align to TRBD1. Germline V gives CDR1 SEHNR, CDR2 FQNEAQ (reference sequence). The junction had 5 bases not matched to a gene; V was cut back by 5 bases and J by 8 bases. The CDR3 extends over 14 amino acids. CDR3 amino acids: CASSPGQGWEKLFF. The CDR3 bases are TGTGCCAGCAGCCCGGGACAGGGGTGGGAAAAACTGTTTTTT.

The CDR3 protein is CASSSHPRGRLTDTQYF. The CDR3 nucleotides read TGTGCCAGCAGCTCCCATCCCAGGGGGCGCTTGACAGATACGCAGTATTTT. The V and J genes are TRBV7-3 and TRBJ2-3, with 8 bases fitting TRBD1. V was pared by 4 bases and J by 3 bases, with 12 bases of the junction left unmatched. The CDR3 has 17 residues. CDR1 SGHTA and CDR2 FQGTGA come from the germline V gene.